The sequence of this T cell receptor (beta chain) was determined in a study of graft-versus-host responses after intestinal transplantation (dated by TCRdb to the early 2020s). Some background on the complete study: Multivisceral, liver-intestinal, or isolated intestinal transplants were received by the recipients. Of the 20 to 25 intestinal transplant recipients enrolled in the cohort, one of whom was a retransplant, a few patients without pretransplant specimens were excluded. Alloreactive clones were identified by sequencing pre-transplant mixed lymphocyte reaction products and comparing them with unstimulated pre-transplant donor and recipient T cells. Every recipient was given anti-thymocyte globulin induction, followed by around three years of maintenance tacrolimus and steroids. Instead of going to the commercial service, samples from a few later patients were sequenced in-house on an Illumina MiSeq and processed with MiXCR. Donor T cell macrochimerism was defined as a peak of at least 4% donor T cells among recipient peripheral blood mononuclear cells. Bulk TCR-beta CDR3 sequencing was used to track graft-versus-host and host-versus-graft alloreactive T cell clones in the graft, circulation and bone marrow after intestinal transplantation. What the research found in general, with its limitations: GvH clones were detected in recipient bone marrow, and some appeared earlier in ileal mucosa or blood, consistent with an intestinal mucosal origin. Peak levels of circulating GvH clones were associated with declines in HvG clones early after transplant. The conclusions were limited by the relatively low number and heterogeneity of the intestinal transplant patients. High GvH to HvG T cell clonal ratios were observed in the allografts of patients with donor T cell macrochimerism.

Library creation used the immunoSEQ multiplex PCR assay. For most patients, genomic DNA was isolated with the Qiagen DNeasy Blood and Tissue Kit and sent frozen to Adaptive Biotechnologies for TCR sequencing. Adaptive Biotechnologies carried out high-throughput TCR-beta CDR3 sequencing of genomic DNA for most patients. On the study's bioinformatics: TCR sequencing data for roughly 20 patients were retrieved from Adaptive's ImmunoSEQ software; three other patients were processed with MiXCR and VDJtools. To correct CD4 versus CD8 sorting errors, any sequence found in both subsets at a frequency ratio below 5:1 was removed. CDR3 nucleotide sequences shared between donor and recipient were removed because their origin could not be assigned. To count as alloreactive, a clone needed at least 2-fold expansion over unstimulated cells and a minimum CFSE-low frequency of 0.002% (template counts) or 0.001% (read counts). Clones detected in sequenced pre-transplant spleen, lymph node, or MLR CFSE-low populations of the donor or recipient were defined as mappable. The cumulative frequency of alloreactive clones was calculated as a percentage of all sequences, weighted by copy number. Drawn from immuneACCESS, this table holds only the in-frame rearrangements with V and J called that TCRdb kept. Clones are partly lost; checked studies trace under half to an unresolved V gene and leave the rest unexplained. The V and J calls and the clone size are those of that table, but D and trimming were determined from the DNA. Counted in this sample were 90,000 to 150,000 clones; approximately 95% of them appeared once. Together, the top ten hold over 2.5% of the sample.

As for this clone: This receptor's antigen is unknown. Per-nucleotide qualities are absent, and no much larger clonotype sits a single base away.

In the paper's terms, the time point label means: cells obtained before transplantation from donor or recipient. CD3+CD4+ and CD3+CD8+ populations were FACS-sorted from unstimulated pre-transplant donor and recipient cells taken from spleen or lymph nodes. This clonotype was sampled from a human donor who received an intestinal transplant. The source was unstimulated CD8+ T cells sorted from spleen or lymph node cells, collected before intestinal transplant.

In nucleotides, the sequence is TGTGCCAGCAGTTGGGATCGAAAGGGTCTCTATGGCTACACCTTC. It translates to CASSWDRKGLYGYTF. The V and J segments used are TRBV28 and TRBJ1-2; no D gene is confidently identified. The CDR3 starts with the cysteine, ends with the phenylalanine, and has 15 residues. Only the CDR3 DNA stays, 45 bases, in frame from base 1. V loses 4 bases, J loses 4 bases, and the germline ends lie 16 bases apart. Reading the germline V gene gives CDR1 MDHEN and CDR2 SYDVKM.